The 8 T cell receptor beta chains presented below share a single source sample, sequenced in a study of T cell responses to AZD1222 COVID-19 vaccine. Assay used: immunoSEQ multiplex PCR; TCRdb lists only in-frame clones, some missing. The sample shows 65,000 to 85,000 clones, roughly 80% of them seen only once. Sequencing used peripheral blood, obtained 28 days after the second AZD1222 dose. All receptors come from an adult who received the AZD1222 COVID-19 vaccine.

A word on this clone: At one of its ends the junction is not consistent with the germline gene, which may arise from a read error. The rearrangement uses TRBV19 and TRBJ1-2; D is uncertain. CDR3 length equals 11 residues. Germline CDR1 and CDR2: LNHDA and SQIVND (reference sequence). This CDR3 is CASTGVEDRHF. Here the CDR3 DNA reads TGTGCCAGTACCGGTGTGGAGGATAGACACTTC.

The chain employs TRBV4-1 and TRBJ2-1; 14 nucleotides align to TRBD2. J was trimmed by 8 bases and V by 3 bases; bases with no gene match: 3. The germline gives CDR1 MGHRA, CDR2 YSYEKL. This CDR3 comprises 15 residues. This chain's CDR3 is CASSQTSGGAYEQFF. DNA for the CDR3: TGCGCCAGCAGCCAGACTAGCGGGGGGGCTTATGAGCAGTTCTTC.

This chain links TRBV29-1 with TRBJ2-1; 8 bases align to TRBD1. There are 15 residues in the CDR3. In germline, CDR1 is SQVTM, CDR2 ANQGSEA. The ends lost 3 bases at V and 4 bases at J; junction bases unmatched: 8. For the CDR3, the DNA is TGCAGCGTTGATGGCCAGGGGGCGAGGTACAATGAGCAGTTCTTC. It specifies CSVDGQGARYNEQFF.

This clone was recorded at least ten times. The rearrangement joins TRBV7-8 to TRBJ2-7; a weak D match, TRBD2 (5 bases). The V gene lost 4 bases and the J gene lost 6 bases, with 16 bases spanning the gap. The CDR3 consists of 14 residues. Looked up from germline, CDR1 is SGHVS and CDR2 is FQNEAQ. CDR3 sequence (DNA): TGTGCCAGCAGCTCCACTCGAGGGTCTAGCGAGCAGTACTTC. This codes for CASSSTRGSSEQYF.

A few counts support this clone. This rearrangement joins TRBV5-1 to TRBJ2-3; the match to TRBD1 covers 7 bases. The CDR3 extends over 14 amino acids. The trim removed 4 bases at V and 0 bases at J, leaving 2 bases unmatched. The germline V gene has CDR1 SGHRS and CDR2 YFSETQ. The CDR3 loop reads CASSGGQSTDTQYF. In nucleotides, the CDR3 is TGCGCCAGCAGCGGGGGACAGAGCACAGATACGCAGTATTTT.

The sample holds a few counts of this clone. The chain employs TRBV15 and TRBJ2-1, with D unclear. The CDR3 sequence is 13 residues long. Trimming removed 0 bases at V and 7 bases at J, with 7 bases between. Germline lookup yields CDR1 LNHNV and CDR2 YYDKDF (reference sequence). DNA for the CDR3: TGTGCCACCAGCAGAGATTATAGGAATGAGCAGTTCTTC. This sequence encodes CATSRDYRNEQFF.

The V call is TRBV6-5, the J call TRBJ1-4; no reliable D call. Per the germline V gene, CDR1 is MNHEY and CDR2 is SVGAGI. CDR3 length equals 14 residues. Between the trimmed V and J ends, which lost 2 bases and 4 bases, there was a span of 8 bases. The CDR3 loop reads CASSYDTVNEKLFF. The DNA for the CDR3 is TGTGCCAGCAGTTACGACACAGTTAATGAAAAACTGTTTTTT.

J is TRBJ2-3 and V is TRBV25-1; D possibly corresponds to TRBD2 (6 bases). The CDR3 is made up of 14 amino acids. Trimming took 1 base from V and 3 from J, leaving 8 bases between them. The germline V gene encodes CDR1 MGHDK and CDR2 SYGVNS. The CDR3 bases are TGTGCCAGCAGTGAATGGCGGGGTACAGATACGCAGTATTTT. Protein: CASSEWRGTDTQYF.